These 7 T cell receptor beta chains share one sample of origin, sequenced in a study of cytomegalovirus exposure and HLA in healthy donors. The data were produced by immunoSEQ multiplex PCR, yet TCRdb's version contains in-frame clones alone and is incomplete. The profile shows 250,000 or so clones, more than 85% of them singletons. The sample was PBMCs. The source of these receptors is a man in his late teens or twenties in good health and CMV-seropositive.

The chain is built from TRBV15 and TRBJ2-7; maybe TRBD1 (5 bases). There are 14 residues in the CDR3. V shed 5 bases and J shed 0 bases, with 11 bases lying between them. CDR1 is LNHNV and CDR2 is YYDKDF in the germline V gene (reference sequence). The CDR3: CATSPLGPSYEQYF. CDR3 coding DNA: TGTGCCACCAGCCCGCTGGGGCCCTCCTACGAGCAGTACTTC. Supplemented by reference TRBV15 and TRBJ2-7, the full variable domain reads DAMVIQNPRYQVTQFGKPVTLSCSQTLNHNVMYWYQQKSSQAPKLLFHYYDKDFNNEADTPDNFQSRRPNTSFCFLDIRSPGLGDTAMYLCATSPLGPSYEQYFGPGTRLTVT.

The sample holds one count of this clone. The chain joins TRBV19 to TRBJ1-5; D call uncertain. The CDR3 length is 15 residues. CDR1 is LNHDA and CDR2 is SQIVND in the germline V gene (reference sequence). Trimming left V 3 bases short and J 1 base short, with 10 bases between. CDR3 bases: TGTGCCAGTAGTATCGCCGGGGTGAGCAATCAGCCCCAGCATTTT. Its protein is CASSIAGVSNQPQHF.

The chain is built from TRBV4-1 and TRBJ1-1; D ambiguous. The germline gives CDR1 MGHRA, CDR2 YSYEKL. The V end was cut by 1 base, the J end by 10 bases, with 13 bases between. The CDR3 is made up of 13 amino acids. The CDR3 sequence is CASSQGLGSAAFF. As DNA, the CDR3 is TGCGCCAGCAGCCAAGGCCTAGGGTCGGCAGCTTTCTTT.

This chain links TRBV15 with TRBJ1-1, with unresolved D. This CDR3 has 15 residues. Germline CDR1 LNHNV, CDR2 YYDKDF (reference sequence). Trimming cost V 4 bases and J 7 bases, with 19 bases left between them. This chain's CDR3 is CATSTPERNLLEAFF. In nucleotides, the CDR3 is TGTGCCACCAGCACCCCCGAGAGGAATCTTCTTGAAGCTTTCTTT. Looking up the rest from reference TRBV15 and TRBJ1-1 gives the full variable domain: DAMVIQNPRYQVTQFGKPVTLSCSQTLNHNVMYWYQQKSSQAPKLLFHYYDKDFNNEADTPDNFQSRRPNTSFCFLDIRSPGLGDTAMYLCATSTPERNLLEAFFGQGTRLTVV.

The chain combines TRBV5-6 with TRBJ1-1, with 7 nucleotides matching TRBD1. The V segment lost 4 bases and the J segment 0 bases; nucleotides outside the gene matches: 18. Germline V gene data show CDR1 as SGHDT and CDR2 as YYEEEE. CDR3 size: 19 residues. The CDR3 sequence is CASSATGTVLPRVNTEAFF. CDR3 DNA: TGTGCCAGCAGCGCTACCGGGACAGTTCTTCCGAGGGTGAACACTGAAGCTTTCTTT. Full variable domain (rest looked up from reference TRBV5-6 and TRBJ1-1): DAGVTQSPTHLIKTRGQQVTLRCSPKSGHDTVSWYQQALGQGPQFIFQYYEEEERQRGNFPDRFSGHQFPNYSSELNVNALLLGDSALYLCASSATGTVLPRVNTEAFFGQGTRLTVV.

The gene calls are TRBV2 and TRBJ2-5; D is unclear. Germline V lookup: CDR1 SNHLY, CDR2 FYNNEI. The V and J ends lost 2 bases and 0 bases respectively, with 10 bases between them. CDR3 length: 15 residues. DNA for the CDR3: TGTGCCAGCAGTGAATTTGGTCCGTACCAAGAGACCCAGTACTTC. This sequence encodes CASSEFGPYQETQYF.

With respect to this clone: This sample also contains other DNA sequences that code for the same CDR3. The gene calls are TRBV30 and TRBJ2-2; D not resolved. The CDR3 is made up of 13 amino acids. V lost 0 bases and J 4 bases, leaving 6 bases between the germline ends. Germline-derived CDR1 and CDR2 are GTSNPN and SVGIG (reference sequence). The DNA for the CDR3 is TGTGCCTGGAGTGTACAAGCCACCGGGGAGCTGTTTTTT. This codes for CAWSVQATGELFF. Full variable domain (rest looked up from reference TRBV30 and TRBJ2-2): SQTIHQWPATLVQPVGSPLSLECTVEGTSNPNLYWYRQAAGRGLQLLFYSVGIGQISSEVPQNLSASRPQDRQFILSSKKLLLSDSGFYLCAWSVQATGELFFGEGSRLTVL.